This T cell receptor (beta chain) was recovered during a study of cytomegalovirus exposure and HLA in healthy donors. The CDR3 consists of 13 residues. The V gene's germline CDR1 is SGHRS and CDR2 YFSETQ. V was pared by 3 bases and J by 1 base, with 8 bases between. 60 Vbeta and 13 Jbeta primers were used in PCR. Assay: immunoSEQ multiplex PCR; the TCRdb copy retains only in-frame clones and omits some. The data contain about 100,000 clones, 77% of them seen just once; the ten biggest clones take up under 5%. General study results and limits: Listed as cytomegalovirus-associated were roughly 180 TCR beta chains.

This clone was seen once. Its matching antigen is unknown. This receptor was taken from a male donor in good health and CMV-seronegative. The sequenced material came from PBMCs. The V call is TRBV5-1, the J call TRBJ2-7; D gene uncertain. CDR3 in amino acids: CASSSRQSYEQYF. Here the CDR3 DNA reads TGCGCCAGCAGCTCGAGGCAGTCCTACGAGCAGTACTTC.